These 20 T cell receptor beta chains came from one sample sequenced in a study of CD8 T cells in ankylosing spondylitis. Overall study results and limits: Within ankylosing spondylitis blood, a TCR beta motif made up of eight highly homologous variants appeared to be characteristic.

These receptors have no known antigen. TCRdb re-derived calls from the 5' RACE reads in MiXCR, one entry per CDR3 protein. This sample has 470,000 or so distinct CDR3 sequences; around 26% occur once, and the top ten carry under 0.9%. Sequenced input: blood, either unsorted or a sorted T cell fraction (not recorded which). The receptors here all came from a male donor with ankylosing spondylitis.

This clonotype occurred many times. The chain has TRBV3-1 and TRBJ1-4; D is unresolved. CDR1 and CDR2 from the germline V gene are LGHDT and YNNKEL (reference sequence). V shed 4 bases and J shed 8 bases, with 14 bases lying between them. This CDR3 is 14 amino acids long. The CDR3 reads CASSRDGANEKLFF. Written as DNA, the CDR3 is TGTGCCAGCAGCCGTGACGGTGCCAACGAAAAACTGTTTTTT.

The chain links TRBV20-1 to TRBJ2-2; TRBD1 is a possible D gene (5 bases). Trimming removed 6 bases at V and 5 bases at J, with 16 bases between. CDR1 is DFQATT and CDR2 is SNEGSKA in the germline V gene (reference sequence). The CDR3 length is 14 residues. In DNA, the CDR3 is TGCAGTGCCGGGTGGGGCGCAAGAACCGGGGAGCTGTTTTTT. This gives the protein CSAGWGARTGELFF.

This rearrangement joins TRBV2 to TRBJ2-2; D possibly corresponds to TRBD2 (6 bases). The V gene's germline CDR1 is SNHLY and CDR2 FYNNEI. V gave up 7 bases and J gave up 3 bases, with 12 bases separating them. The CDR3 contains 14 residues. The CDR3 coding sequence is TGTGCCAGCAAGGAAGGGACTTACACCGGGGAGCTGTTTTTT. As protein: CASKEGTYTGELFF.

The table lists this clonotype with a few counts. The rearrangement links TRBV12-3 or TRBV12-4 to TRBJ2-5, with 14 bases identical to TRBD2. V was clipped by 5 bases and J by 4 bases; unmatched bases: 12. CDR3 length equals 18 residues. The DNA of the CDR3 is TGTGCCAGCAGTCTAGGGACTAGCGGGAGCGGCCCTGGAGAGACCCAGTACTTC. It codes for CASSLGTSGSGPGETQYF.

The genes are TRBV10-3 and TRBJ1-1, with 9 bases that match TRBD1. V lost 5 bases to trimming and J lost 4 bases; unmatched junction nucleotides: 8. Germline lookup yields CDR1 ENHRY and CDR2 SYGVKD. This CDR3 contains 15 residues. The CDR3 coding sequence is TGTGCCATCAGTAAAATACAGGGGGCTTCCACTGAAGCTTTCTTT. This codes for CAISKIQGASTEAFF.

The chain has TRBV20-1 and TRBJ2-1; TRBD2 might be the D (5 bases). Germline loops: CDR1 DFQATT, CDR2 SNEGSKA (reference sequence). V lost 5 bases and J lost 2, with 13 bases in between. CDR3 length equals 14 residues. CDR3 protein: CSAWVPSPYNEQFF. CDR3 coding DNA: TGCAGTGCTTGGGTCCCTAGCCCCTACAATGAGCAGTTCTTC.

The CDR3 reads CASLEALNTEAFF. CDR3 nucleotide sequence: TGTGCCAGTCTGGAGGCGTTGAACACTGAAGCTTTCTTT. The chain carries TRBV10-3 and TRBJ1-1; no reliable D call. This CDR3 contains 13 residues. Per the germline V gene, CDR1 is ENHRY and CDR2 is SYGVKD. The V and J ends lost 10 bases and 0 bases respectively, with 12 bases between them.

The gene calls are TRBV11-1 and TRBJ1-1; 8 nucleotides align to TRBD1. The CDR3 spans 19 residues. The germline V gene encodes CDR1 SGHAT and CDR2 FQDESV (reference sequence). J lost 5 bases, V lost 1 base, and 18 bases had no gene match. Here the CDR3 DNA reads TGTGCCAGCAGCTTAGACGGTGGATCGCGCAGGGGGCCGAAAACTGAAGCTTTCTTT. Protein sequence: CASSLDGGSRRGPKTEAFF.

The chain carries TRBV12-3 or TRBV12-4 and TRBJ1-5; D is possibly TRBD1 (6 bases). V lost 5 bases to trimming and J lost 1 base, with 12 bases between them. CDR3 size: 15 residues. The CDR3 DNA sequence: TGTGCCAGCAGTCGCGCGGGGGCGAGCAATCAGCCCCAGCATTTT. Encoded protein: CASSRAGASNQPQHF.

The chain has TRBV5-1 and TRBJ2-5; tentatively, D is TRBD1 (6 bases). V was clipped by 3 bases and J by 3 bases, with 12 bases between them. The CDR3 sequence is 14 residues long. The germline gives CDR1 SGHRS, CDR2 YFSETQ. This CDR3 reads CASSWTGTKETQYF. For the CDR3, the DNA is TGCGCCAGCAGCTGGACCGGGACAAAAGAGACCCAGTACTTC.

This clonotype appeared a few times. The rearrangement links TRBV20-1 to TRBJ2-2; 7 nucleotides match TRBD2. With V trimmed by 2 bases and J by 4 bases, 7 bases remained unmatched. Germline V gene lookup returns CDR1 DFQATT and CDR2 SNEGSKA (reference sequence). This CDR3 has 15 residues. CDR3 DNA sequence: TGCAGTGCTAGACGCGCGGGAGACCTCACCGGGGAGCTGTTTTTT. It encodes CSARRAGDLTGELFF.

This clonotype was seen a few times. The V gene is TRBV6-1, the J gene TRBJ2-2, with D uncertain. Trimming removed 0 bases from V and 4 bases from J, with 3 bases in between. Germline CDR1 and CDR2: MNHNS and SASEGT. The CDR3 runs to 13 residues. The CDR3 DNA is TGTGCCAGCAGTGAAGCAGGCACCGGGGAGCTGTTTTTT. It yields the protein CASSEAGTGELFF.

This clonotype was seen at least ten times. This rearrangement joins TRBV20-1 to TRBJ1-1; D is possibly TRBD1 (6 bases). Deletions cut 4 bases from V and 7 bases from J, with 10 bases between. Germline V gene sequence: CDR1 DFQATT, CDR2 SNEGSKA (reference sequence). This CDR3 spans 11 amino acids. The CDR3 sequence: CSANRDYEAFF. DNA of the CDR3: TGCAGTGCTAACAGGGATTATGAAGCTTTCTTT.

V and J are TRBV20-1 and TRBJ2-5, with D possibly TRBD2 on 5 matching bases. The V end was cut by 6 bases, the J end by 7 bases, with 21 bases between. Germline CDR1 DFQATT, CDR2 SNEGSKA (reference sequence). CDR3 length: 14 amino acids. CDR3 loop: CSAPLAGRRLTQYF. The CDR3 region has the DNA TGCAGTGCACCTCTCGCGGGCAGGAGGTTGACCCAGTACTTC.

The chain links TRBV4-2 to TRBJ2-2; weak D call: TRBD2 (5 bases). CDR1 and CDR2 (germline): LGHNA, YNFKEQ. The CDR3 sequence is 14 residues long. V was clipped by 4 bases and J by 8 bases, with 14 bases between them. The CDR3 loop is CASSPRTVRGELFF. The CDR3 DNA follows: TGTGCCAGCAGCCCCAGGACTGTAAGGGGGGAGCTGTTTTTT.

This clonotype was found many times. This rearrangement joins TRBV5-1 to TRBJ2-3; 10 nucleotides match TRBD1. Germline lookup yields CDR1 SGHRS and CDR2 YFSETQ. J lost 2 bases, V lost 1 base, and 4 bases had no gene match. The CDR3 is 16 amino acids. CDR3 residues: CASSLPGTGDTDTQYF. The CDR3 region has the DNA TGCGCCAGCAGCTTGCCCGGGACAGGGGACACAGATACGCAGTATTTT.

The chain couples TRBV20-1 to TRBJ2-1, with TRBD1 matching 10 bases. CDR1 DFQATT and CDR2 SNEGSKA come from the germline V gene (reference sequence). The V segment lost 5 bases and the J segment 2 bases; nucleotides outside the gene matches: 3. This CDR3 has 14 residues. CDR3 residues: CSAPTGGAYNEQFF. The CDR3 coding sequence is TGCAGTGCTCCGACAGGGGGCGCCTACAATGAGCAGTTCTTC.

The chain combines TRBV27 with TRBJ2-4; 9 bases agree with TRBD1. The germline CDR1 and CDR2 sequences are MNHEY and SMNVEV (reference sequence). The CDR3 is 16 residues long. J lost 0 bases, V lost 5 bases, and 5 bases had no gene match. The CDR3 DNA is TGTGCCAGCAGTCCCGGGACAGGGTTAGCCAAAAACATTCAGTACTTC. Its protein is CASSPGTGLAKNIQYF.

J is TRBJ1-5 and V is TRBV19, with 10 nucleotides matching TRBD1. Trimming at V came to 5 bases and at J to 7 bases, leaving 2 bases not matched to a gene. Germline V CDR1 and CDR2: LNHDA, SQIVND (reference sequence). This CDR3 comprises 13 residues. CDR3 residues: CASSGTGEQPQHF. The CDR3 region has the DNA TGTGCCAGTAGTGGGACAGGGGAACAGCCCCAGCATTTT.

This chain connects TRBV12-3 or TRBV12-4 to TRBJ2-1; 8 nucleotides line up with TRBD1. CDR3 length: 15 amino acids. Unmatched junction bases numbered 8, after V lost 5 bases and J lost 5 bases. For the CDR3, the DNA is TGTGCCAGCAGTCCCCAAGGACAGGGTAACAATGAGCAGTTCTTC. Translating gives CASSPQGQGNNEQFF.